A single sample gave rise to the 25 T cell receptor beta chains below, sequenced in a study of blood T cell repertoires in COVID-19. Assay: immunoSEQ multiplex PCR; the TCRdb copy retains only in-frame clones and omits some. The sample carries 120,000 or so clones, over 75% recorded once. The sequencing sample was made of peripheral blood. The receptors come from a woman in her sixties with acute or convalescent COVID-19.

The genes are TRBV27 and TRBJ2-1, with 7 bases that match TRBD2. Germline loops: CDR1 MNHEY, CDR2 SMNVEV (reference sequence). J lost 14 bases, V lost 2 bases, and 3 bases had no gene match. The CDR3 length is 11 residues. The CDR3 coding sequence is TGTGCCAGCAGTTTAGCGGGGAGGGAGTTCTTC. As protein: CASSLAGREFF.

V gene TRBV27 combines with J gene TRBJ1-1; the D is unclear. CDR3 length: 13 amino acids. Trimming removed 4 bases from V and 6 bases from J, with 12 bases in between. Germline loops: CDR1 MNHEY, CDR2 SMNVEV (reference sequence). The CDR3 region is CASSSLTVAEAFF. The CDR3 DNA follows: TGTGCCAGCAGTTCATTAACGGTGGCTGAAGCTTTCTTT.

The gene calls are TRBV11-2 and TRBJ1-6; the D is unclear. Trimming cost V 1 base and J 0 bases, with 7 bases left between them. CDR1 is SGHAT and CDR2 is FQNNGV in the germline V gene. This CDR3 has 16 residues. CDR3 amino acids: CASSLGGSSYNSPLHF. CDR3 nucleotides: TGTGCCAGCAGCTTAGGCGGGAGCTCCTATAATTCACCCCTCCACTTT.

The J gene is TRBJ2-7, the V gene TRBV19; possible D gene TRBD2, 5 bases. Germline CDR1 is LNHDA and CDR2 is SQIVND (reference sequence). The CDR3 is 13 amino acids. Trimming removed 7 bases from V and 7 bases from J, with 17 bases in between. The CDR3 spells CASMVTARGEQYF. CDR3 bases: TGTGCCAGTATGGTCACGGCTCGGGGAGAGCAGTACTTC.

The chain combines TRBV4-1 with TRBJ2-4, with 8 bases that match TRBD2. Germline V gene data show CDR1 as MGHRA and CDR2 as YSYEKL. Losses at the gene ends were 0 bases for V and 9 bases for J; bases not matched to a gene: 16. The CDR3 extends over 18 amino acids. The CDR3 bases are TGCGCCAGCAGCCAAGATCCGGCGCGGGAGGCCGTATATAGCATTCAGTACTTC. Its translation is CASSQDPAREAVYSIQYF.

The rearrangement uses TRBV30 and TRBJ1-4, with TRBD1 matching 8 bases. Germline V gene lookup returns CDR1 GTSNPN and CDR2 SVGIG (reference sequence). The CDR3 is 15 amino acids. The ends lost 2 bases at V and 1 base at J; junction bases unmatched: 3. As DNA, the CDR3 is TGTGCCTGGAGTCCCACAGGGGGAACTAATGAAAAACTGTTTTTT. Residues: CAWSPTGGTNEKLFF. The full variable domain, completed using reference TRBV30 and TRBJ1-4, is SQTIHQWPATLVQPVGSPLSLECTVEGTSNPNLYWYRQAAGRGLQLLFYSVGIGQISSEVPQNLSASRPQDRQFILSSKKLLLSDSGFYLCAWSPTGGTNEKLFFGSGTQLSVL.

The chain links TRBV28 to TRBJ1-2; a possible D gene is TRBD1 (6 bases). The CDR3 runs 16 residues. CDR1 is MDHEN and CDR2 is SYDVKM in the germline V gene. V was shortened by 10 bases and J by 0 bases, with 21 bases between the two germline ends. DNA of the CDR3: TGTGCCAACGCAAAAGGGGGACAAGGGTCTAACTATGGCTACACCTTC. Translating gives CANAKGGQGSNYGYTF.

This rearrangement joins TRBV3-1 (or the pseudogene TRBV3-2) to TRBJ2-7; a possible D gene is TRBD2 (6 bases). Trimming stripped 8 bases from V and 5 bases from J, with 31 bases between. In germline, CDR1 is LGHDT, CDR2 YNNKEL (reference sequence). There are 18 residues in the CDR3. The CDR3 DNA follows: TGTGCCAGCGGTCGGGGGACCCTTGGATCGACTTTCAGCAACGAGCAGTACTTC. Encoded protein: CASGRGTLGSTFSNEQYF.

This clone has only one observation. The chain employs TRBV10-2 and TRBJ2-5; D may be TRBD2 (5 bases). The CDR3 consists of 13 residues. Germline V CDR1 and CDR2: WSHSY, SAAADI. The V end was cut by 0 bases, the J end by 5 bases, with 7 bases between. CDR3 in amino acids: CASSESQRETQYF. In nucleotides, the CDR3 is TGCGCCAGCAGTGAGTCGCAGCGGGAGACCCAGTACTTC.

V gene TRBV5-4 combines with J gene TRBJ2-2, with 7 nucleotides matching TRBD2. This CDR3 is built from 17 residues. After removal of 2 bases from V and 4 bases from J, the junction contained 11 bases not matched to a gene. Germline values: CDR1 SGHNT, CDR2 YYREEE (reference sequence). The CDR3 protein is CASSLKSSGAVTGELFF. The DNA of the CDR3 is TGTGCCAGCAGCTTAAAATCTAGCGGAGCCGTCACCGGGGAGCTGTTTTTT.

A word on this clone: This sample includes further DNA sequences coding for the same CDR3. The chain recombines TRBV5-4 with TRBJ1-2; 7 bases fit TRBD1. V trimming: 2 bases; J trimming: 2 bases; junction bases outside the gene matches: 0. Germline lookup yields CDR1 SGHNT and CDR2 YYREEE (reference sequence). This CDR3 spans 13 amino acids. The CDR3, as DNA: TGTGCCAGCAGCTTACAGGGGAACTATGGCTACACCTTC. It codes for CASSLQGNYGYTF.

The chain carries TRBV2 and TRBJ2-7, with 9 bases lining up with TRBD2. This CDR3 has 14 residues. Germline CDR1 and CDR2: SNHLY and FYNNEI. Trimming cost V 6 bases and J 5 bases; bases outside gene matches: 8. The CDR3 bases are TGTGCCAGCAGCATCCTAGCGGGGACGGACGAGCAGTACTTC. It translates to CASSILAGTDEQYF.

This sequence joins TRBV19 and TRBJ2-3, with a weak D call TRBD2 (6 bases). Trimming shortened V by 6 bases and J by 4 bases, and 17 bases separated the two germline ends. CDR1 LNHDA and CDR2 SQIVND come from the germline V gene (reference sequence). The CDR3 is 15 residues long. CDR3 amino acids: CASRGRREGSDTQYF. The DNA for the CDR3 is TGTGCCAGTAGGGGCAGGCGGGAAGGCTCAGATACGCAGTATTTT.

V usage is TRBV5-4 and J usage is TRBJ2-5; 8 bases align to TRBD2. Germline assignment: CDR1 SGHNT and CDR2 YYREEE (reference sequence). Losses at the gene ends were 4 bases for V and 2 bases for J; bases not matched to a gene: 7. The CDR3 has 15 residues. The CDR3 protein is CASSTGLAGQETQYF. For the CDR3, the DNA is TGTGCCAGCAGCACAGGACTAGCAGGTCAAGAGACCCAGTACTTC.

The chain has TRBV3-1 (or the pseudogene TRBV3-2) and TRBJ1-4; tentatively, D is TRBD1 (6 bases). This CDR3 is 14 amino acids long. The germline V gene encodes CDR1 LGHDT and CDR2 YNNKEL (reference sequence). Trimming pared 4 bases from V and 5 bases from J, leaving 11 bases between. As DNA, the CDR3 is TGTGCCAGCAGCCCACGAAGGGGGAATGAAAAACTGTTTTTT. Its protein product is CASSPRRGNEKLFF.

The V and J genes are TRBV19 and TRBJ2-3; D may be TRBD2 (5 bases). CDR3 size: 12 residues. V was cut by 5 bases and J by 9 bases, with 12 bases left in between. Germline V gene lookup returns CDR1 LNHDA and CDR2 SQIVND (reference sequence). The CDR3: CASSLDPGTQYF. For the CDR3, the DNA is TGTGCCAGTAGTCTCGACCCGGGGACGCAGTATTTT.

The chain employs TRBV3-1 (or the pseudogene TRBV3-2) and TRBJ1-1, with 8 bases aligning to TRBD1. Germline CDR1 is LGHDT and CDR2 is YNNKEL (reference sequence). The CDR3 extends over 14 amino acids. With 6 bases clipped from V and 4 bases from J, the junction kept 7 bases outside the gene matches. Written as DNA, the CDR3 is TGTGCCAGCAGTCGTTACAGGGGGAGCACTGAAGCTTTCTTT. It specifies CASSRYRGSTEAFF.

The chain is built from TRBV25-1 and TRBJ1-2, with TRBD1 matching over 7 bases. CDR3 size: 14 residues. Trimming cost V 2 bases and J 4 bases; bases outside gene matches: 4. Germline V gene lookup returns CDR1 MGHDK and CDR2 SYGVNS. In DNA form, the CDR3 reads TGTGCCAGCAGTGAACTTGCAGGGGGCTATGGCTACACCTTC. As protein: CASSELAGGYGYTF.

As for this clone: This CDR3 is also generated by other DNA sequences in the sample. J is TRBJ2-1 and V is TRBV20-1; D is unclear. V was trimmed by 6 bases and J by 6 bases, leaving 9 bases between them. CDR1 and CDR2 from the germline V gene are DFQATT and SNEGSKA (reference sequence). The CDR3 totals 11 residues. CDR3 nucleotides: TGCAGTGCCCGCGAGGTCAATGAGCAGTTCTTC. Its protein is CSAREVNEQFF.

The V gene is TRBV19, the J gene TRBJ2-5; D perhaps matches TRBD2 (5 bases). Germline assignment: CDR1 LNHDA and CDR2 SQIVND (reference sequence). V shed 6 bases and J shed 4 bases, with 18 bases lying between them. CDR3 length equals 15 residues. CDR3 amino acids: CASRPRGQTGETQYF. The CDR3 DNA sequence: TGTGCCAGTAGGCCCCGGGGTCAGACTGGAGAGACCCAGTACTTC.

The V call is TRBV7-2, the J call TRBJ2-7; 14 bases are a match to TRBD2. CDR1 and CDR2 from the germline V gene are SGHTA and FQGNSA. This CDR3 has 14 residues. V dropped 3 bases and J dropped 6; count of bases not matched to a gene: 1. CDR3 coding DNA: TGTGCCAGCAGCTTCGGACTAGCGGGAGGCGAGCAGTACGTC. Its protein product is CASSFGLAGGEQYV.

The CDR3 here is CASSVTAREDEKLFF. The DNA for the CDR3 is TGTGCCAGCAGCGTCACGGCCAGGGAGGATGAAAAACTGTTTTTT. V usage is TRBV9 and J usage is TRBJ1-4, with D perhaps matching TRBD1 (5 bases). Germline assignment: CDR1 SGDLS and CDR2 YYNGEE. The CDR3 has 15 residues. V lost 2 bases and J 6 bases, leaving 14 bases between the germline ends. Looking up the rest from reference TRBV9 and TRBJ1-4 gives the full variable domain: DSGVTQTPKHLITATGQRVTLRCSPRSGDLSVYWYQQSLDQGLQFLIQYYNGEERAKGNILERFSAQQFPDLHSELNLSSLELGDSALYFCASSVTAREDEKLFFGSGTQLSVL.

The chain recombines TRBV10-3 with TRBJ1-3; D is undetermined. Germline CDR1 reads ENHRY; CDR2 reads SYGVKD. Deletions cut 8 bases from V and 0 bases from J, with 8 bases between. This CDR3 has 13 amino acids. CDR3 in DNA: TGTGCCATCTCTTCCGGCTCTGGAAACACCATATATTTT. It yields the protein CAISSGSGNTIYF.

This clone was observed a single time. V is TRBV5-4 and J is TRBJ1-2; possibly TRBD1 for D (5 bases). V lost 1 base and J 7 bases, leaving 8 bases between the germline ends. CDR1 and CDR2 (germline): SGHNT, YYREEE (reference sequence). This CDR3 comprises 12 residues. CDR3 nucleotides: TGTGCCAGCAGCTTGATTCAGGGTGGCTACACCTTC. The encoded protein is CASSLIQGGYTF.

The V gene is TRBV28, the J gene TRBJ1-4; TRBD1 matches at 11 bases. Per germline, CDR1 MDHEN and CDR2 SYDVKM. This CDR3 region has 16 residues. V lost 10 bases to trimming and J lost 3 bases; unmatched junction nucleotides: 10. The CDR3 DNA is TGTGCCACCTTGGACAGGGGGCAGCTGTCTAATGAAAAACTGTTTTTT. This codes for CATLDRGQLSNEKLFF.